The T cell receptor beta chain described here comes from a study of vaccination effects on CD4 cells after COVID-19. The method was immunoSEQ multiplex PCR; TCRdb's version includes in-frame clones alone and lacks a portion of them. The sample lists approximately 38,000 clones; 73% were seen once. This clone was counted only a few times. Its specificity is not known. ViraFEST assay sequencing came after antigen-specific CD4+ T cells were expanded with viral peptide pools. Culturing for about 9 days preceded CD4+ T cell isolation. The person's infection with SARS-CoV-2, confirmed by PCR, took place between March and December 2020. Germline-derived CDR1 and CDR2 are SNHLY and FYNNEI. J lost 7 bases, V lost 0 bases, and 3 bases had no gene match. This CDR3 is built from 14 residues.

This sequence was found in a human donor who had a prior SARS-CoV-2 infection. This chain uses TRBV2 with TRBJ1-2; TRBD1 matches 9 bases. The input for sequencing was CD4+ T cells from PBMCs cultured with a peptide pool, taken before COVID-19 vaccination. CDR3 loop: CASSEARDRVGYTF. The CDR3 DNA is TGTGCCAGCAGTGAAGCGCGGGACAGGGTTGGCTACACCTTC.